The 15 T cell receptor beta chains given below trace back to one sample, sequenced in a study of cytomegalovirus exposure and HLA in healthy donors. PCR was performed using 60 Vbeta and 13 Jbeta primers. Libraries were prepared by immunoSEQ multiplex PCR; TCRdb keeps only in-frame clonotypes and omits some of them. The data hold approximately 150,000 clones, with 79% observed a single time. Sequencing used PBMCs. Every receptor here comes from a man aged 35 to 55 in good health and CMV-seronegative.

The chain links TRBV11-2 to TRBJ2-1; 9 positions match TRBD2. Germline CDR1 is SGHAT and CDR2 is FQNNGV. Unmatched junction bases numbered 6, after V lost 3 bases and J lost 0 bases. This CDR3 contains 17 residues. The CDR3 nucleotides read TGTGCCAGCAGCTTCCGGACTAGCGACACCTCCTACAATGAGCAGTTCTTC. Translation: CASSFRTSDTSYNEQFF.

The chain uses TRBV7-8 and TRBJ2-1; 10 positions match TRBD1. Unmatched junction bases numbered 11, after V lost 5 bases and J lost 7 bases. CDR3 size: 16 residues. The germline V gene has CDR1 SGHVS and CDR2 FQNEAQ. CDR3 sequence reads: CASSNSGTGARNEQFF. In DNA, the CDR3 is TGTGCCAGCAGCAACAGTGGGACAGGGGCTAGAAATGAGCAGTTCTTC. Based on the CDR3 plus reference TRBV7-8 and TRBJ2-1, the full variable domain is GAGVSQSPRYKVAKRGQDVALRCDPISGHVSLFWYQQALGQGPEFLTYFQNEAQLDKSGLPSDRFFAERPEGSVSTLKIQRTQQEDSAVYLCASSNSGTGARNEQFFGPGTRLTVL.

This CDR3 reads CASSASTRNEKLFF. In nucleotides, the CDR3 is TGTGCCAGCTCCGCCAGTACACGTAATGAAAAACTGTTTTTT. The chain is built from TRBV18 and TRBJ1-4; D is ambiguous. V was trimmed by 6 bases and J by 4 bases, leaving 12 bases between them. Germline V lookup: CDR1 KGHSH, CDR2 LQKENI. There are 14 residues in the CDR3.

This clone was counted a few times. The chain recombines TRBV28 with TRBJ2-7; 12 nucleotides match TRBD2. From germline, CDR1 is MDHEN and CDR2 SYDVKM. J lost 2 bases, V lost 5 bases, and 4 bases had no gene match. This CDR3 is 15 amino acids long. The CDR3 nucleotides read TGTGCCAGCAGTACGACTAGCGGGAGACCCTACGAGCAGTACTTC. Amino acids: CASSTTSGRPYEQYF.

The rearrangement uses TRBV7-2 and TRBJ2-7, with 8 nucleotides matching TRBD1. Germline-derived CDR1 and CDR2 are SGHTA and FQGNSA. The CDR3 is 13 amino acids. V trimming: 7 bases; J trimming: 6 bases; junction bases outside the gene matches: 8. Here the CDR3 DNA reads TGTGCCAGCAAACGGACAGGGAGGCTCGAGCAGTACTTC. Amino acid sequence: CASKRTGRLEQYF.

J is TRBJ2-1 and V is TRBV6-1; D is uncertain. This CDR3 is 15 amino acids long. Trimming cost V 4 bases and J 0 bases, with 10 bases left between them. Germline assignment: CDR1 MNHNS and CDR2 SASEGT. The CDR3 DNA reads TGTGCCAGCAGTGGTGCTACTACCTCCTACAATGAGCAGTTCTTC. It codes for CASSGATTSYNEQFF.

The rearrangement uses TRBV29-1 and TRBJ2-2; 8 nucleotides match TRBD2. Germline assignment: CDR1 SQVTM and CDR2 ANQGSEA. The junction had 17 bases not matched to a gene; V was cut back by 7 bases and J by 1 base. The CDR3 is 18 residues long. The CDR3 here is CSGTAGTSFLGNTGELFF. In nucleotides, the CDR3 is TGCAGCGGAACCGCCGGGACTAGTTTTTTGGGGAACACCGGGGAGCTGTTTTTT.

The chain recombines TRBV18 with TRBJ1-5; D call uncertain. The CDR3 is made up of 14 amino acids. Germline loops: CDR1 KGHSH, CDR2 LQKENI. V dropped 1 base and J dropped 2 bases, with 6 bases sitting between them. The CDR3 spells CASSPLNGNQPQHF. The CDR3 nucleotides are TGTGCCAGCTCACCACTAAATGGCAATCAGCCCCAGCATTTT.

The rearrangement links TRBV5-1 to TRBJ2-7; 9 bases fit TRBD1. The ends lost 5 bases at V and 1 base at J; junction bases unmatched: 4. CDR3 length equals 14 residues. Germline CDR1 reads SGHRS; CDR2 reads YFSETQ. CDR3 nucleotide sequence: TGCGCCAGCAGTGAGACAGGGGGTTCCTACGAGCAGTACTTC. It is translated as CASSETGGSYEQYF.

This clone has only one observation. An end of the junction does not agree with germline; a read error may underlie this. The chain is built from TRBV7-7 and TRBJ2-1; 7 bases agree with TRBD1. The CDR3 runs 14 residues. Germline V gene data show CDR1 as SSHAT and CDR2 as FNYEAQ (reference sequence). The CDR3 DNA reads TGTGCTAGCAGCTTAGGGACAGTGGGAAATGAGCAGTTCTTC. It yields the protein CASSLGTVGNEQFF.

This clone was found a few times. The chain uses TRBV6-5 and TRBJ1-5, with D hard to call. The V and J ends lost 4 bases and 7 bases respectively, with 11 bases between them. Germline lookup yields CDR1 MNHEY and CDR2 SVGAGI. CDR3 length equals 13 residues. The CDR3 DNA reads as TGTGCCAGCAGTTCCGTAGACACCCAGCCCCAGCATTTT. Translating gives CASSSVDTQPQHF.

This clone was detected once. At one end the junction does not follow the germline gene, possibly because of a read error. The chain combines TRBV29-1 with TRBJ2-1; TRBD2 agrees at 9 bases. This CDR3 is 14 amino acids long. Germline V gives CDR1 SQVTM, CDR2 ANQGSEA. In DNA, the CDR3 is TGCAGCGTTGATAGGGGCGGGAGGGCCGATGAGCGGTTCTTC. This codes for CSVDRGGRADERFF.

The rearrangement uses TRBV28 and TRBJ1-2; 9 bases are a match to TRBD1. Germline V gives CDR1 MDHEN, CDR2 SYDVKM. The CDR3 sequence is 15 residues long. The trim removed 5 bases at V and 8 bases at J, leaving 12 bases unmatched. The CDR3 sequence: CASSPPGQGREGYTF. As DNA, the CDR3 is TGTGCCAGCAGTCCCCCGGGACAGGGACGGGAGGGCTACACCTTC.

The chain couples TRBV5-6 to TRBJ2-7, with 7 bases matching TRBD1. V was pared by 0 bases and J by 1 base, with 7 bases of the junction left unmatched. Germline V lookup: CDR1 SGHDT, CDR2 YYEEEE. This CDR3 region has 16 residues. CDR3 sequence: CASSLDGTEASYEQYF. The CDR3 nucleotides read TGTGCCAGCAGCTTGGATGGGACAGAAGCGTCCTACGAGCAGTACTTC.

The V call is TRBV28, the J call TRBJ1-2, with 10 positions matching TRBD1. Germline CDR1 MDHEN, CDR2 SYDVKM. V dropped 2 bases and J dropped 5; count of bases not matched to a gene: 8. This CDR3 is 16 amino acids long. The CDR3 here is CASSLPGTGDRYGYTF. The CDR3 nucleotides read TGTGCCAGCAGTTTACCCGGGACAGGGGATCGGTATGGCTACACCTTC.